One and the same sample provided the 13 T cell receptor beta chains below, sequenced in a study of T cell responses to AZD1222 COVID-19 vaccine. Only in-frame clones appear in the TCRdb table, and some are missing; sequencing was by immunoSEQ multiplex PCR. The repertoire holds about 150,000 clones, with about 93% as singletons. The material sequenced was peripheral blood, taken on day 0 of AZD1222 vaccination. The receptors shown here come from an adult in good health.

The chain joins TRBV7-9 to TRBJ2-3, with D unresolved. Trimming removed 5 bases at V and 6 bases at J, with 9 bases between. This CDR3 spans 12 amino acids. Germline V gene data show CDR1 as SEHNR and CDR2 as FQNEAQ (reference sequence). Written as DNA, the CDR3 is TGTGCCAGCAGCCGCCTGGCGGATACGCAGTATTTT. Translated, it gives CASSRLADTQYF.

CDR3 DNA sequence: TGTGCCAGCAGTGAAAGGTACGGGACAGGGGGGCATCAGCCCCAGCATTTT. Translated: CASSERYGTGGHQPQHF. The chain combines TRBV2 with TRBJ1-5, with 11 bases aligning to TRBD1. The CDR3 contains 17 residues. From germline, CDR1 is SNHLY and CDR2 FYNNEI. The junction had 8 bases not matched to a gene; V was cut back by 2 bases and J by 5 bases.

The rearrangement links TRBV5-6 to TRBJ2-7; possible D gene TRBD1, 5 bases. The germline V gene has CDR1 SGHDT and CDR2 YYEEEE. V lost 2 bases, J lost 6 bases, and 15 bases lay in between. CDR3 length equals 14 residues. The CDR3: CASSLSGNYGEQYF. The CDR3 bases are TGTGCCAGCAGCTTATCAGGGAATTACGGCGAGCAGTACTTC.

The chain recombines TRBV10-3 with TRBJ1-1; D is ambiguous. The ends were cut back, 3 bases at V and 3 bases at J, with 2 bases in the middle. The germline gives CDR1 ENHRY, CDR2 SYGVKD. The length of the CDR3 is 11 residues. The CDR3 loop is CAISDYTEAFF. CDR3 nucleotides: TGTGCCATCAGTGATTACACTGAAGCTTTCTTT.

The chain uses TRBV3-1 (or the pseudogene TRBV3-2) and TRBJ2-3; perhaps D is TRBD1 or TRBD2 (5 bases each). The V gene's germline CDR1 is LGHDT and CDR2 YNNKEL (reference sequence). CDR3 size: 15 residues. The germline V and J ends were trimmed by 5 bases and 3 bases, with 15 bases remaining between them. The DNA for the CDR3 is TGTGCCAGCAGCTGGGGCCTGACGGGGACAGATACGCAGTATTTT. Its protein product is CASSWGLTGTDTQYF.

The V call is TRBV6-5, the J call TRBJ1-5; TRBD1 matches 7 bases. Germline CDR1 MNHEY, CDR2 SVGAGI. With V trimmed by 0 bases and J by 6 bases, 5 bases remained unmatched. The CDR3 is made up of 15 amino acids. The CDR3 is CASSYSRTGFQPQHF. CDR3 sequence (DNA): TGTGCCAGCAGTTACTCGAGGACAGGATTTCAGCCCCAGCATTTT.

The chain combines TRBV28 with TRBJ1-1; D remains unclear. Trimming shortened V by 6 bases and J by 1 base, and 9 bases separated the two germline ends. CDR3 size: 13 residues. The germline gives CDR1 MDHEN, CDR2 SYDVKM. CDR3 region: CASRIGRNTEAFF. CDR3 bases: TGTGCCAGCAGGATCGGGCGGAACACTGAAGCTTTCTTT.

The chain combines TRBV12-2 with TRBJ1-1; TRBD1, the table's D call, was not compared with the DNA. TRBV12-2 is a pseudogene segment. There are 15 residues in the CDR3. DNA of the CDR3: TGTGCAAGTCGCGGACAACAGGGAATGAACACTGAAGCTTTCTTT. It yields the protein CASRGQQGMNTEAFF.

The V gene is TRBV18, the J gene TRBJ1-2, with D perhaps TRBD1 (5 bases). Trimming took off 3 bases at V and 4 bases at J, with 21 bases between the two ends. CDR1 is KGHSH and CDR2 is LQKENI in the germline V gene. The CDR3 has 17 residues. The CDR3 region has the DNA TGTGCCAGCTCACCCCTGGGGCCAACACGGGGTAGCTATGGCTACACCTTC. This translates into CASSPLGPTRGSYGYTF.

This clone was recorded a few times. The chain carries TRBV5-8 and TRBJ2-1; no reliable D call. V shed 2 bases and J shed 8 bases, with 14 bases lying between them. The CDR3 contains 14 residues. CDR1 SGHTS and CDR2 YDEGEE come from the germline V gene. DNA of the CDR3: TGTGCCAGCAGCTTTATTCATACCCCCCATGAGCAGTTCTTC. It specifies CASSFIHTPHEQFF.

CDR3 sequence (DNA): TGCGCCAGCAGCCAAGATCTGGTCCGATTCTACGAGCAGTACTTC. Its protein product is CASSQDLVRFYEQYF. This sequence joins TRBV4-3 and TRBJ2-7; D call uncertain. The CDR3 length is 15 residues. In germline, CDR1 is LGHNA, CDR2 YSLEER. Trimming removed 0 bases at V and 3 bases at J, with 12 bases between.

The chain carries TRBV19 and TRBJ2-5; D gene uncertain. Trimming shortened V by 3 bases and J by 5 bases, and 10 bases separated the two germline ends. Germline assignment: CDR1 LNHDA and CDR2 SQIVND (reference sequence). The CDR3 consists of 13 residues. CDR3 sequence: CASSMSRAETQYF. CDR3 bases: TGTGCCAGTAGTATGTCACGTGCGGAGACCCAGTACTTC.

This chain connects TRBV6-5 to TRBJ2-3; the D gene is possibly TRBD2 (6 bases). The germline CDR1 and CDR2 sequences are MNHEY and SVGAGI. V gave up 4 bases and J gave up 10 bases, with 15 bases separating them. The CDR3 covers 13 residues. This CDR3 reads CASSLAGTTPQYF. In DNA form, the CDR3 reads TGTGCCAGCAGTTTGGCGGGGACCACTCCGCAGTATTTT.